These T cell receptor beta chains were read from a single sample in a study of a mutant IDH1 vaccine in newly diagnosed glioma. Libraries were prepared by immunoSEQ multiplex PCR; TCRdb keeps only in-frame clonotypes and omits some of them. The repertoire holds tens of thousands of clones, with 70% to 85% as singletons. No antigen is known for these receptors. The material was PBMCs, obtained from a glioma patient whose treatment included an IDH1 peptide vaccine. These receptor sequences come from a middle-aged man with glioma. Each CDR3 is given with its conserved first and last residue. D genes are given only for firm matches. Clone sizes are given selectively: once, few, many, or a class where the clone is expanded.

cdr3_nt: TGTGCCAGCACCCGGGGACAGACAACTAATGAAAAACTGTTTTTT; cdr3_aa: CASTRGQTTNEKLFF; v_call: TRBV5-8; d_call: TRBD1; clone_size: once; j_call: TRBJ1-4
cdr3_nt: TGTGCCAGCAGCTTTTCCGGGAAAGAGCCCCAGCATTTT; cdr3_aa: CASSFSGKEPQHF; v_call: TRBV5-8; d_call: NA; clone_size: NA; j_call: TRBJ1-5
cdr3_nt: TGTGCCAGCAGCTTCGCCCTGACAGGGGACTATGGCTACACCTTC; cdr3_aa: CASSFALTGDYGYTF; v_call: TRBV5-4; d_call: TRBD1; clone_size: NA; j_call: TRBJ1-2
cdr3_nt: TGTGCCAGCAGTCGGGGACTGCGAGAGACCCAGTACTTC; cdr3_aa: CASSRGLRETQYF; v_call: TRBV5-4; d_call: NA; clone_size: NA; j_call: TRBJ2-5
cdr3_nt: TGTGCCAGCAGCTCCCCCGGGGGGTTGAACACTGAAGCTTTCTTT; cdr3_aa: CASSSPGGLNTEAFF; v_call: TRBV6-6; d_call: NA; clone_size: NA; j_call: TRBJ1-1
cdr3_nt: TGCGCCAGCAGCTCCGGGCCCGACGAGCCCCAGCATTTT; cdr3_aa: CASSSGPDEPQHF; v_call: TRBV4-1; d_call: NA; clone_size: few; j_call: TRBJ1-5
cdr3_nt: TGCGCCAGCAGCCAAGATGTGGGGCGCGCTAATGAAAAACTGTTTTTT; cdr3_aa: CASSQDVGRANEKLFF; v_call: TRBV4-1; d_call: NA; clone_size: NA; j_call: TRBJ1-4
cdr3_nt: TGTGCCAGCAGCGTAGGCCGGACTAGAAACACCATATATTTT; cdr3_aa: CASSVGRTRNTIYF; v_call: TRBV9; d_call: NA; clone_size: NA; j_call: TRBJ1-3
cdr3_nt: TGCGCCAGCAGCCAAGAGGGGGACAGGGGGCGACACGAGCAGTACTTC; cdr3_aa: CASSQEGDRGRHEQYF; v_call: TRBV4-1; d_call: TRBD1; clone_size: NA; j_call: TRBJ2-7
cdr3_nt: TGTGCCAGTAGTATCGGGCTGCTGCTGAACACTGAAGCTTTCTTT; cdr3_aa: CASSIGLLLNTEAFF; v_call: TRBV19; d_call: NA; clone_size: NA; j_call: TRBJ1-1
cdr3_nt: TGTGCCAGCAGTTACGGGATAGCGGAAGAGACCCAGTACTTC; cdr3_aa: CASSYGIAEETQYF; v_call: TRBV6-5; d_call: NA; clone_size: NA; j_call: TRBJ2-5
cdr3_nt: TGTGCCAGCAGCTGGGGCCTGGCTATGAACACTGAAGCTTTCTTT; cdr3_aa: CASSWGLAMNTEAFF; v_call: TRBV11-2; d_call: NA; clone_size: NA; j_call: TRBJ1-1
cdr3_nt: TGTGCCAGCAGCTTAGGGGGACAGGGTCAAGGCTCCTACGAGCAGTACTTC; cdr3_aa: CASSLGGQGQGSYEQYF; v_call: TRBV7-9; d_call: TRBD1; clone_size: NA; j_call: TRBJ2-7
cdr3_nt: TGTGCCAGCAGCTTAGCGCTACAGGGGTCCTACGAGCAGTACTTC; cdr3_aa: CASSLALQGSYEQYF; v_call: TRBV7-9; d_call: TRBD1; clone_size: NA; j_call: TRBJ2-7
cdr3_nt: TGTGCCAGCAGTTTCGTCCCAGCGGGGAGCGATGAGCAGTTCTTC; cdr3_aa: CASSFVPAGSDEQFF; v_call: TRBV27; d_call: TRBD2; clone_size: NA; j_call: TRBJ2-1
cdr3_nt: TGTGCCAGCCAGCGGCTCACGGGGACTGAAGCTTTCTTT; cdr3_aa: CASQRLTGTEAFF; v_call: TRBV6-5; d_call: NA; clone_size: NA; j_call: TRBJ1-1
cdr3_nt: TGTGCCAGCATCGCGATGGGGAACACTGAAGCTTTCTTT; cdr3_aa: CASIAMGNTEAFF; v_call: TRBV7-9; d_call: NA; clone_size: NA; j_call: TRBJ1-1
cdr3_nt: TGTGCCAGCGGGGATGACAGGGGGCGAGTCACTGAAGCTTTCTTT; cdr3_aa: CASGDDRGRVTEAFF; v_call: TRBV6-1; d_call: TRBD1; clone_size: NA; j_call: TRBJ1-1
cdr3_nt: TGTGCCAGCAGTTTCACAGGGTTCGGGGAGACCCAGTACTTC; cdr3_aa: CASSFTGFGETQYF; v_call: TRBV27; d_call: NA; clone_size: NA; j_call: TRBJ2-5
cdr3_nt: TGCGCCAGCAGCCAAGTGAGCACGGCTACTAACTATGGCTACACCTTC; cdr3_aa: CASSQVSTATNYGYTF; v_call: TRBV4-1; d_call: NA; clone_size: NA; j_call: TRBJ1-2
cdr3_nt: TGTGCCCTACAGGTCGGAATGCATCAGCCCCAGCATTTT; cdr3_aa: CALQVGMHQPQHF; v_call: TRBV30; d_call: NA; clone_size: NA; j_call: TRBJ1-5
cdr3_nt: TGTGCCTGGAGTGTACCCCCGACAGGGCTCAACACTGAAGCTTTCTTT; cdr3_aa: CAWSVPPTGLNTEAFF; v_call: TRBV30; d_call: TRBD1; clone_size: NA; j_call: TRBJ1-1
cdr3_nt: TGTGCCAGCGAGGATCCCGTTGGGACCCAGTACTTC; cdr3_aa: CASEDPVGTQYF; v_call: TRBV6-1; d_call: NA; clone_size: NA; j_call: TRBJ2-5
cdr3_nt: TGTGCCAGCAGCAGCGGGGGGACCGGGGAGCTGTTTTTT; cdr3_aa: CASSSGGTGELFF; v_call: TRBV7-9; d_call: TRBD2; clone_size: NA; j_call: TRBJ2-2
cdr3_nt: TGTGCCAGCAGTGAGGGACAATATGAAAAACTGTTTTTT; cdr3_aa: CASSEGQYEKLFF; v_call: TRBV25-1; d_call: NA; clone_size: NA; j_call: TRBJ1-4
cdr3_nt: TGCGCCAGCAGCCAATTCGGGGCTTCCGAAGCTTTCTTT; cdr3_aa: CASSQFGASEAFF; v_call: TRBV4-3; d_call: NA; clone_size: NA; j_call: TRBJ1-1
cdr3_nt: TGTGCCACCCTTTCAGCGGGGGGACACAATGAGCAGTTCTTC; cdr3_aa: CATLSAGGHNEQFF; v_call: TRBV19; d_call: TRBD2; clone_size: NA; j_call: TRBJ2-1
cdr3_nt: TGTGCCAGCAGCCCTACCCTTTACAGGGGAGGGGATCAGCCCCAGCATTTT; cdr3_aa: CASSPTLYRGGDQPQHF; v_call: TRBV5-5; d_call: TRBD1; clone_size: NA; j_call: TRBJ1-5
cdr3_nt: TGTGCCAGCAGCTTGGTGGGAAGAGGAAGCGGCTCCCAAGAGACCCAGTACTTC; cdr3_aa: CASSLVGRGSGSQETQYF; v_call: TRBV5-4; d_call: NA; clone_size: NA; j_call: TRBJ2-5
cdr3_nt: TGTGCCAGCAACAGGGGGGGGAAAGATGGCTACACCTTC; cdr3_aa: CASNRGGKDGYTF; v_call: TRBV9; d_call: TRBD1; clone_size: few; j_call: TRBJ1-2
cdr3_nt: TGTGCCAGTACCGGACAGGGGCGGCGGACCGGGGAGCTGTTTTTT; cdr3_aa: CASTGQGRRTGELFF; v_call: TRBV7-2; d_call: TRBD1; clone_size: once; j_call: TRBJ2-2
cdr3_nt: TGTGCCTGGATGTCGGGGACAGGGGGGAATCAGCCCCAGCATTTT; cdr3_aa: CAWMSGTGGNQPQHF; v_call: TRBV30; d_call: TRBD1; clone_size: NA; j_call: TRBJ1-5
cdr3_nt: TGTGCCAGCAGTGAAGCAAACAGGGAAGAGACCCAGTACTTC; cdr3_aa: CASSEANREETQYF; v_call: TRBV2; d_call: NA; clone_size: NA; j_call: TRBJ2-5
cdr3_nt: TGTGCCAGCAGCTCCGGGTTCCAAGAGACCCAGTACTTC; cdr3_aa: CASSSGFQETQYF; v_call: TRBV5-6; d_call: NA; clone_size: once; j_call: TRBJ2-5
cdr3_nt: TGCGCCACCGTCAATACAGGGTACTACGAGCAGTACTTC; cdr3_aa: CATVNTGYYEQYF; v_call: TRBV10-2; d_call: NA; clone_size: NA; j_call: TRBJ2-7
cdr3_nt: TGTGCCAGTAGTCCTCGACAGGGAAGAAGTCAGCCCCAGCATTTT; cdr3_aa: CASSPRQGRSQPQHF; v_call: TRBV19; d_call: TRBD1; clone_size: few; j_call: TRBJ1-5
cdr3_nt: TGTGCCAGCAGGCGCGATAGCGGGGTCCAGAATGAGCAGTTCTTC; cdr3_aa: CASRRDSGVQNEQFF; v_call: TRBV2; d_call: TRBD2; clone_size: once; j_call: TRBJ2-1
cdr3_nt: TGTGCCAGCTCACTCGGCAGGGGCGGTTATCAGCCCCAGCATTTT; cdr3_aa: CASSLGRGGYQPQHF; v_call: TRBV18; d_call: NA; clone_size: NA; j_call: TRBJ1-5
cdr3_nt: TGTGCCAGTAGTTCCATTCGCGGGGGGACTACCTACGAGCAGTACTTC; cdr3_aa: CASSSIRGGTTYEQYF; v_call: TRBV19; d_call: TRBD2; clone_size: NA; j_call: TRBJ2-7
cdr3_nt: TGTGCCATCACCCTCGACAGGGACACTGAAGCTTTCTTT; cdr3_aa: CAITLDRDTEAFF; v_call: TRBV10-3; d_call: TRBD1; clone_size: NA; j_call: TRBJ1-1
cdr3_nt: TGCGCCAGCAGCCTTACAGCTGGCACAGATACGCAGTATTTT; cdr3_aa: CASSLTAGTDTQYF; v_call: TRBV5-1; d_call: NA; clone_size: NA; j_call: TRBJ2-3
cdr3_nt: TGTGCCAGCAGCTCCCGGCGAGACGGCGAAAAACTGTTTTTT; cdr3_aa: CASSSRRDGEKLFF; v_call: TRBV7-2; d_call: NA; clone_size: NA; j_call: TRBJ1-4
cdr3_nt: TGTGCCAGCAGTTCGGACAGGGGGCGAGAGACCCAGTACTTC; cdr3_aa: CASSSDRGRETQYF; v_call: TRBV27; d_call: TRBD1; clone_size: once; j_call: TRBJ2-5
cdr3_nt: TGTGCCAGCAGCCCCAGAGGACAGAACACCGGGGAGCTGTTTTTT; cdr3_aa: CASSPRGQNTGELFF; v_call: TRBV5-6; d_call: NA; clone_size: NA; j_call: TRBJ2-2
cdr3_nt: TGTGCCAGCAGCCAGCTGAGCAGCACAGATACGCAGTATTTT; cdr3_aa: CASSQLSSTDTQYF; v_call: TRBV9; d_call: NA; clone_size: NA; j_call: TRBJ2-3
cdr3_nt: TGTGCCAGTAATCACCCAGGAGGCGTAAACATTCAGTACTTC; cdr3_aa: CASNHPGGVNIQYF; v_call: TRBV19; d_call: NA; clone_size: NA; j_call: TRBJ2-4
cdr3_nt: TGTGCCATCAGTCCCGGGACAGGGGAGGTTCAGCCCCAGCATTTT; cdr3_aa: CAISPGTGEVQPQHF; v_call: TRBV10-3; d_call: TRBD1; clone_size: few; j_call: TRBJ1-5
cdr3_nt: TGTGCCAGCTCACCCGCCTCGGGGACAGGGAGCTACGAGCAGTACTTC; cdr3_aa: CASSPASGTGSYEQYF; v_call: TRBV18; d_call: TRBD1; clone_size: NA; j_call: TRBJ2-7
cdr3_nt: TGTGCCAGCAGCTCAGGGCGCGATCAGCCCCAGCATTTT; cdr3_aa: CASSSGRDQPQHF; v_call: TRBV5-6; d_call: NA; clone_size: NA; j_call: TRBJ1-5
cdr3_nt: TGTGCCAGCAGTTACCTTGGGGTGGCGGTGGGCGGTGAAGCTTTCTTT; cdr3_aa: CASSYLGVAVGGEAFF; v_call: TRBV6-5; d_call: NA; clone_size: NA; j_call: TRBJ1-1
cdr3_nt: TGTGCCAGCACCAAGGAGGAGACCCAGTACTTC; cdr3_aa: CASTKEETQYF; v_call: TRBV2; d_call: NA; clone_size: NA; j_call: TRBJ2-5
cdr3_nt: TGTGCCAGCAGCGTAGATGGAAGACCCTACGAGCAGTACTTC; cdr3_aa: CASSVDGRPYEQYF; v_call: TRBV9; d_call: NA; clone_size: NA; j_call: TRBJ2-7
cdr3_nt: TGTGCCAGTAGTAATTCCGGGACAGGGGCCTATGAAGCTTTCTTT; cdr3_aa: CASSNSGTGAYEAFF; v_call: TRBV19; d_call: TRBD1; clone_size: once; j_call: TRBJ1-1
cdr3_nt: TGTGCCAGCAGCGTAGGGGACAGGGCAGGCTATGGCTACACCTTC; cdr3_aa: CASSVGDRAGYGYTF; v_call: TRBV9; d_call: TRBD1; clone_size: few; j_call: TRBJ1-2
cdr3_nt: TGTGCCAGCGGGTTGACAGGGGGCGCGGGTCGGACTGAAGCTTTCTTT; cdr3_aa: CASGLTGGAGRTEAFF; v_call: TRBV11-1; d_call: TRBD1; clone_size: NA; j_call: TRBJ1-1
cdr3_nt: TGTGCCTGGAGTGGTGCCTACCGAGGGCCGATCTCCTACGAGCAGTACTTC; cdr3_aa: CAWSGAYRGPISYEQYF; v_call: TRBV30; d_call: NA; clone_size: NA; j_call: TRBJ2-7